The 28 T cell receptor beta chains below come from one sample, sequenced in a study of a mutant IDH1 vaccine in newly diagnosed glioma. Sequencing used immunoSEQ multiplex PCR; TCRdb keeps in-frame clones, though not all of them. Among some 100,000 clones, about 80% were seen once, and the ten largest hold 7% to 8%. Time point noted: baseline, week 1 (first vaccination visit). Treatment defined: pre-vaccination baseline after standard-of-care therapy. The sample here was PBMCs, taken from a glioma patient treated with radiotherapy, temozolomide or both. The receptors stem from a woman aged 50 to 65 with glioma.

The chain carries TRBV7-2 and TRBJ1-2; tentatively, D is TRBD1 (5 bases). The CDR3 consists of 15 residues. The V gene's germline CDR1 is SGHTA and CDR2 FQGNSA. Trimming removed 1 base at V and 2 bases at J, with 11 bases between. The CDR3 DNA reads as TGTGCCAGCAGCTTAGGTTGGGGGTCCAACTATGGCTACACCTTC. It encodes CASSLGWGSNYGYTF.

The chain is built from TRBV9 and TRBJ1-6, with a possible D match to TRBD1 (6 bases). The germline V and J ends were trimmed by 0 bases and 8 bases, with 9 bases remaining between them. This CDR3 has 14 amino acids. Germline CDR1 reads SGDLS; CDR2 reads YYNGEE. The CDR3 loop is CASSVGGGHSPLHF. CDR3 in DNA: TGTGCCAGCAGCGTAGGGGGGGGGCATTCACCCCTCCACTTT.

This CDR3 is CASSNRVSWHSPLHF. For the CDR3, the DNA is TGTGCCAGCAGTAACAGGGTGTCGTGGCATTCACCCCTCCACTTT. V gene TRBV28 combines with J gene TRBJ1-6, with D perhaps matching TRBD1 (6 bases). V was clipped by 5 bases and J by 8 bases, with 16 bases between them. The CDR3 totals 15 residues. CDR1 and CDR2 (germline): MDHEN, SYDVKM.

This chain links TRBV15 with TRBJ2-1; TRBD1 matches at 10 bases. V dropped 2 bases and J dropped 1; count of bases not matched to a gene: 5. The germline V gene has CDR1 LNHNV and CDR2 YYDKDF (reference sequence). The CDR3 has 17 residues. The CDR3 sequence: CATSRRQGAGSYNEQFF. The CDR3 DNA follows: TGTGCCACCAGCAGAAGACAGGGGGCCGGGTCCTACAATGAGCAGTTCTTC. The full variable domain, rest sourced from reference TRBV15 and TRBJ2-1, is DAMVIQNPRYQVTQFGKPVTLSCSQTLNHNVMYWYQQKSSQAPKLLFHYYDKDFNNEADTPDNFQSRRPNTSFCFLDIRSPGLGDTAMYLCATSRRQGAGSYNEQFFGPGTRLTVL.

The chain uses TRBV2 and TRBJ1-4, with a weak D call TRBD1 (6 bases). The CDR3 length is 14 residues. The V end was cut by 6 bases, the J end by 7 bases, with 15 bases between. Germline-derived CDR1 and CDR2 are SNHLY and FYNNEI. This CDR3 is CASRKDSRGEKLFF. Here the CDR3 DNA reads TGTGCCAGCAGGAAGGACAGTAGGGGTGAAAAACTGTTTTTT.

V gene TRBV7-9 combines with J gene TRBJ1-2, with D maybe TRBD1 (6 bases). This CDR3 is built from 14 residues. Trimming removed 8 bases from V and 8 bases from J, with 21 bases in between. CDR1 and CDR2 from the germline V gene are SEHNR and FQNEAQ (reference sequence). The CDR3 DNA is TGTGCCAGCTCCTCGACAGCAGCGGGGGCGGGCTACACCTTC. Protein sequence: CASSSTAAGAGYTF.

This clone is labeled as medium-sized. This chain links TRBV6-5 with TRBJ1-3, with D hard to call. Trimming removed 4 bases from V and 7 bases from J, with 11 bases in between. The CDR3 runs 13 residues. Germline V gives CDR1 MNHEY, CDR2 SVGAGI. CDR3 nucleotide sequence: TGTGCCAGCAGTTCCTCATCCCGCAACACCATATATTTT. It codes for CASSSSSRNTIYF.

This rearrangement joins TRBV28 to TRBJ2-7; D call uncertain. Germline loops: CDR1 MDHEN, CDR2 SYDVKM. The length of the CDR3 is 12 residues. V was clipped by 1 base and J by 2 bases, with 3 bases between them. The CDR3 reads CASSLSPYEQYF. CDR3 DNA sequence: TGTGCCAGCAGTTTATCCCCCTACGAGCAGTACTTC.

The sample holds one count of this clone. The gene calls are TRBV14 and TRBJ2-5; D is unresolved. The CDR3 is made up of 10 amino acids. V was clipped by 0 bases and J by 7 bases, with 0 bases between them. CDR1 is SGHDN, CDR2 FVKESK, per germline. Here the CDR3 DNA reads TGTGCCAGCAGCCAAGAGACCCAGTACTTC. Protein: CASSQETQYF.

This sequence joins TRBV7-9 and TRBJ1-5; no reliable D call. The CDR3 covers 14 residues. V lost 1 base and J 4 bases, leaving 8 bases between the germline ends. Germline V CDR1 and CDR2: SEHNR, FQNEAQ (reference sequence). CDR3 region: CASSLDQRNQPQHF. CDR3 DNA: TGTGCCAGCAGCTTAGATCAACGTAATCAGCCCCAGCATTTT.

This clone showed up just a few times. The chain recombines TRBV5-6 with TRBJ2-3; either TRBD1 or TRBD2 may supply D (5 bases each). This CDR3 contains 15 residues. Deletions cut 0 bases from V and 4 bases from J, with 12 bases between. Germline CDR1 reads SGHDT; CDR2 reads YYEEEE. This CDR3 reads CASSLVVGDADTQYF. CDR3 in DNA: TGTGCCAGCAGCTTGGTTGTGGGGGACGCAGATACGCAGTATTTT.

In its sample, this clone was seen once. V is TRBV4-1 and J is TRBJ2-3, with TRBD1 identical over 7 bases. CDR1 is MGHRA and CDR2 is YSYEKL in the germline V gene. There are 16 residues in the CDR3. The V and J ends lost 1 base and 0 bases, in that order; junction bases with no gene match: 4. The CDR3 nucleotides read TGCGCCAGCAGCCAAGCCCGGACAGGCAGCACAGATACGCAGTATTTT. Protein sequence: CASSQARTGSTDTQYF.

The J gene is TRBJ1-5, the V gene TRBV7-9, with D possibly TRBD1 on 6 matching bases. Germline CDR1 is SEHNR and CDR2 is FQNEAQ (reference sequence). CDR3 size: 15 residues. Trimming shortened V by 1 base and J by 0 bases, and 7 bases separated the two germline ends. CDR3 DNA: TGTGCCAGCAGCTTAGGGGACATTAGCAATCAGCCCCAGCATTTT. This encodes CASSLGDISNQPQHF.

The chain employs TRBV7-6 and TRBJ1-1; D remains ambiguous. The V end lost 5 bases, the J end lost 1 base, and 14 bases lay between the germline ends. This CDR3 is built from 15 residues. The germline CDR1 and CDR2 sequences are SGHVS and FNYEAQ. The CDR3 nucleotides read TGTGCCAGCAGCCACCTACTTCAATCGAACACTGAAGCTTTCTTT. It translates to CASSHLLQSNTEAFF. Supplemented by reference TRBV7-6 and TRBJ1-1, the full variable domain reads GAGVSQSPRYKVTKRGQDVALRCDPISGHVSLYWYRQALGQGPEFLTYFNYEAQQDKSGLPNDRFSAERPEGSISTLTIQRTEQRDSAMYRCASSHLLQSNTEAFFGQGTRLTVV.

The gene calls are TRBV6-5 and TRBJ2-5; TRBD2 agrees at 8 bases. Germline V CDR1 and CDR2: MNHEY, SVGAGI. V shed 6 bases, J shed 1 base, and the junction held 1 base outside the gene matches. This CDR3 region has 13 residues. The CDR3 DNA follows: TGTGCCAGCAGCGCGGGGGGCCAAGAGACCCAGTACTTC. Amino acid sequence: CASSAGGQETQYF.

The chain uses TRBV2 and TRBJ1-3; D is unresolved. V lost 1 base and J lost 0, with 10 bases in between. The germline V gene has CDR1 SNHLY and CDR2 FYNNEI. The CDR3 length is 16 residues. CDR3 amino acids: CASSEVELSSGNTIYF. Here the CDR3 DNA reads TGTGCCAGCAGTGAAGTCGAGCTCTCCTCTGGAAACACCATATATTTT.

This clone was recorded once. The J gene is TRBJ1-3, the V gene TRBV18; 8 bases agree with TRBD1. Trimming removed 5 bases from V and 4 bases from J; junction bases left unmatched: 7. The germline gives CDR1 KGHSH, CDR2 LQKENI. The CDR3 contains 15 residues. The CDR3 here is CASSNGQGKGNTIYF. CDR3 in DNA: TGTGCCAGCTCAAACGGACAGGGTAAAGGAAACACCATATATTTT.

The chain has TRBV11-2 and TRBJ1-2, with 8 bases aligning to TRBD1. The germline gives CDR1 SGHAT, CDR2 FQNNGV. The CDR3 extends over 14 amino acids. Germline trimming cut 5 bases from V and 2 bases from J; bases unmatched to any gene: 4. The chain's CDR3 is CASSLGQANYGYTF. As DNA, the CDR3 is TGTGCCAGCAGCCTGGGACAGGCAAACTATGGCTACACCTTC. Using reference TRBV11-2 and TRBJ1-2 for the parts outside the CDR3, the full variable domain is EAGVAQSPRYKIIEKRQSVAFWCNPISGHATLYWYQQILGQGPKLLIQFQNNGVVDDSQLPKDRFSAERLKGVDSTLKIQPAKLEDSAVYLCASSLGQANYGYTFGSGTRLTVV.

The chain couples TRBV7-9 to TRBJ1-4; 7 bases fit TRBD1. Germline loops: CDR1 SEHNR, CDR2 FQNEAQ (reference sequence). This CDR3 spans 17 amino acids. J gave up 6 bases and V 1 base, and 11 bases lay outside the gene matches. The CDR3 region has the DNA TGTGCCAGCAGCTTAGTCCCCCTCGGACAGGTAGATGAAAAACTGTTTTTT. Amino acids: CASSLVPLGQVDEKLFF.

This chain uses TRBV6-1 with TRBJ2-3; TRBD2 matches at 9 bases. In germline, CDR1 is MNHNS, CDR2 SASEGT. V trimming: 4 bases; J trimming: 5 bases; junction bases outside the gene matches: 7. This CDR3 is 15 amino acids long. In DNA form, the CDR3 reads TGTGCCAGCAGTGTTGGGGTAGCGGGGGTAGATACGCAGTATTTT. Its protein product is CASSVGVAGVDTQYF.

The chain has TRBV6-5 and TRBJ1-2; D ambiguous. CDR3 length: 13 amino acids. V was pared by 0 bases and J by 4 bases, with 6 bases between. From germline, CDR1 is MNHEY and CDR2 SVGAGI. DNA for the CDR3: TGTGCCAGCAGTTACTCACAACTCTATGGCTACACCTTC. Its protein product is CASSYSQLYGYTF.

The chain has TRBV9 and TRBJ2-1; TRBD2 matches at 9 bases. The trim removed 2 bases at V and 4 bases at J, leaving 10 bases unmatched. CDR3 length: 17 amino acids. Germline CDR1 reads SGDLS; CDR2 reads YYNGEE. CDR3 bases: TGTGCCAGCAGCGTCACTGCGGCGGGGGGGCCTTACAATGAGCAGTTCTTC. This encodes CASSVTAAGGPYNEQFF.

The chain couples TRBV2 to TRBJ2-2; TRBD1 matches 7 bases. Unmatched junction bases numbered 7, after V lost 4 bases and J lost 2 bases. This CDR3 region has 16 residues. CDR1 is SNHLY and CDR2 is FYNNEI in the germline V gene. CDR3 protein: CASSVRQGRNTGELFF. For the CDR3, the DNA is TGTGCCAGCAGTGTACGACAGGGTCGAAACACCGGGGAGCTGTTTTTT.

The rearrangement joins TRBV5-6 to TRBJ1-5; D is possibly TRBD1 (5 bases). V was shortened by 0 bases and J by 0 bases, with 13 bases between the two germline ends. The CDR3 covers 17 residues. Germline V gives CDR1 SGHDT, CDR2 YYEEEE. This CDR3 is CASSLGMGGDSNQPQHF. The CDR3 DNA sequence: TGTGCCAGCAGCTTGGGTATGGGGGGGGATAGCAATCAGCCCCAGCATTTT.

V gene TRBV18 combines with J gene TRBJ2-5, with 10 bases fitting TRBD1. The germline V gene has CDR1 KGHSH and CDR2 LQKENI. The length of the CDR3 is 15 residues. V lost 3 bases and J lost 1; bases outside the gene matches: 2. This CDR3 is CASSPDRGGQETQYF. The CDR3 nucleotides are TGTGCCAGCTCACCGGACAGGGGGGGCCAAGAGACCCAGTACTTC.

V and J are TRBV6-6 and TRBJ1-1, with D hard to call. This CDR3 is built from 14 residues. CDR1 MNHNY and CDR2 SVGAGI come from the germline V gene (reference sequence). The V and J ends lost 8 bases and 3 bases respectively, with 16 bases between them. The CDR3 bases are TGTGCCAGCGGGGATTCGGGGTCGGACACTGAAGCTTTCTTT. It specifies CASGDSGSDTEAFF.

The chain employs TRBV18 and TRBJ1-1, with D unclear. Germline CDR1 KGHSH, CDR2 LQKENI. V gave up 3 bases and J gave up 3 bases, with 11 bases separating them. The CDR3 spans 14 residues. CDR3 region: CASSPGKGDTEAFF. The DNA for the CDR3 is TGTGCCAGCTCACCCGGAAAGGGAGACACTGAAGCTTTCTTT.

V gene TRBV12-5 combines with J gene TRBJ1-1, with D uncertain. V lost 1 base, J lost 5 bases, and 11 bases lay in between. Germline V gene sequence: CDR1 LGHNT, CDR2 FRNRAP. This CDR3 region has 14 residues. CDR3 sequence: CASGLDSLWTEAFF. The CDR3 region has the DNA TGTGCTAGTGGTTTGGACAGCTTATGGACTGAAGCTTTCTTT.